This T cell receptor (beta chain) was identified during a study of regulatory T cells in long-lasting Graves disease. Whole-study context: Patients with new Graves' disease had used antithyroid drugs below 3 months.

This clonotype was seen many times. With iRepertoire HTBI primers and Arm-PCR of CDR3 regions, TCR beta libraries were built. TCRdb fed the multiplex PCR reads into MiXCR, producing one record per CDR3 protein. Here the sample spans roughly 400,000 distinct CDR3 sequences, about 15% being singletons. Noted time point: newly diagnosed GD, antithyroid drugs for less than 3 months. PBMCs provided the RNA from which the TCR library was made. Trimming cost V 5 bases and J 4 bases; bases outside gene matches: 13. The CDR3 contains 18 residues. The sample also formed part of further work on T cells in Graves' hyperthyroidism and ophthalmopathy. Per that paper: Blood also held most thyroid clonotypes expanded beyond 0.001.

The rearrangement uses TRBV12-3 or TRBV12-4 and TRBJ2-1, with 11 bases aligning to TRBD2. This sequence originates from a woman in her thirties or forties with Graves disease. The sample here was peripheral blood mononuclear cells (PBMCs), taken at new diagnosis, from a patient treated with antithyroid drugs. The CDR3 region has the DNA TGTGCCAGCAGTCCCCCCCCACTAGCGGGAGTCGGATACAATGAGCAGTTCTTC. It is translated as CASSPPPLAGVGYNEQFF.